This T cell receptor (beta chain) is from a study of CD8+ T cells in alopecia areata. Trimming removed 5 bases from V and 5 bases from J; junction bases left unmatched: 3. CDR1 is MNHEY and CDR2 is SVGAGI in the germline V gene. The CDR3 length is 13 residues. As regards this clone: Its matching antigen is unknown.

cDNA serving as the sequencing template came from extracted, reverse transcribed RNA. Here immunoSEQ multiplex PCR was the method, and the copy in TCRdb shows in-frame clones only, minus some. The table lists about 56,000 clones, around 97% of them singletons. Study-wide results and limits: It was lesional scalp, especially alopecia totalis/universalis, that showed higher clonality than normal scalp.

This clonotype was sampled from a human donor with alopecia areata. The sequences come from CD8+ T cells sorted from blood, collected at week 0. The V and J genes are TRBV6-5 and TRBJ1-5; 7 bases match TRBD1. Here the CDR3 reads CASSPGTDQPQHF. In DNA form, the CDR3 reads TGTGCCAGCAGTCCTGGGACAGATCAGCCCCAGCATTTT.